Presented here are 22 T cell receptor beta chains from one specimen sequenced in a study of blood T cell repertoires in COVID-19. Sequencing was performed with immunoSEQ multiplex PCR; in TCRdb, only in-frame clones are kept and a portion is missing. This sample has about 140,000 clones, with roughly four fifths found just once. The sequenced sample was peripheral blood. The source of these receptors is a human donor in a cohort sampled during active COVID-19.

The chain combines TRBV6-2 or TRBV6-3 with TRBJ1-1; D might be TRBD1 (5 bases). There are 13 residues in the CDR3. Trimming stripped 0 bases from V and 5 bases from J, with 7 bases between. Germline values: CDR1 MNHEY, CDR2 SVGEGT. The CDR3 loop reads CASSYSRGTEAFF. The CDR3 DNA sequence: TGTGCCAGCAGTTACTCCCGGGGGACTGAAGCTTTCTTT.

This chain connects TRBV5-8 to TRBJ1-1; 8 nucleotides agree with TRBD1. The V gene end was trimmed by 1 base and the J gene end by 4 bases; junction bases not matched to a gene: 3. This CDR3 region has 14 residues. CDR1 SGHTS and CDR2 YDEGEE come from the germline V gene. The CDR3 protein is CASSLSGQGTEAFF. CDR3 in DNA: TGTGCCAGCAGCTTGTCTGGACAGGGCACTGAAGCTTTCTTT.

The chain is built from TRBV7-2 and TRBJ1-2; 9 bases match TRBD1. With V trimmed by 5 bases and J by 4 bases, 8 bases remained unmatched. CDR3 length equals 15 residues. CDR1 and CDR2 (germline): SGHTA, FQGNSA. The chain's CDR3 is CASSPRQGVPYGYTF. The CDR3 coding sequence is TGTGCCAGCAGCCCGCGACAGGGGGTCCCCTATGGCTACACCTTC.

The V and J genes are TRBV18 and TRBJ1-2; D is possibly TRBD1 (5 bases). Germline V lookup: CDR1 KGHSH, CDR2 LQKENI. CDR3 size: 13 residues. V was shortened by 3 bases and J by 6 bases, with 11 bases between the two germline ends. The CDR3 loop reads CASSPTEDDGYTF. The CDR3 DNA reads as TGTGCCAGCTCACCGACAGAAGACGATGGCTACACCTTC.

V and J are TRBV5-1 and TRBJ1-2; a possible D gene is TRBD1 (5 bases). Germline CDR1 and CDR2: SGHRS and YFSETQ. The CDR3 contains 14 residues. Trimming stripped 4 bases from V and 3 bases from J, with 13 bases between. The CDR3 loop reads CASSPVGGDYGYTF. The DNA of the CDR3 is TGCGCCAGCAGCCCCGTCGGGGGGGACTATGGCTACACCTTC.

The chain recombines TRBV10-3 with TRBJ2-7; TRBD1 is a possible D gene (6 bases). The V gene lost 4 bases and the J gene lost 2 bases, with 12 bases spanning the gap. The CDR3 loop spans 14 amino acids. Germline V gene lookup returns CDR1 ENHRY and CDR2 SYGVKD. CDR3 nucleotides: TGTGCCATCAGTGGGACAGTTGACCCCTACGAGCAGTACTTC. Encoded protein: CAISGTVDPYEQYF.

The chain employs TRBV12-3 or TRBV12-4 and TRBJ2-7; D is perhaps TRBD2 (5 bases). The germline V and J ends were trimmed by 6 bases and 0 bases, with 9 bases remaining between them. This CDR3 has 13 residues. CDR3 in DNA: TGTGCCAGCAGCGCCGGGATCTCCTACGAGCAGTACTTC. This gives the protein CASSAGISYEQYF.

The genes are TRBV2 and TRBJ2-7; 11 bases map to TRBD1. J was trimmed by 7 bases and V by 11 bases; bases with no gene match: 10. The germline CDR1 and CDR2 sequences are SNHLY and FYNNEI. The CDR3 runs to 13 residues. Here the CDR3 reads CAGGGQGAREQYF. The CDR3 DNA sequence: TGTGCCGGGGGAGGACAGGGGGCGCGGGAGCAGTACTTC.

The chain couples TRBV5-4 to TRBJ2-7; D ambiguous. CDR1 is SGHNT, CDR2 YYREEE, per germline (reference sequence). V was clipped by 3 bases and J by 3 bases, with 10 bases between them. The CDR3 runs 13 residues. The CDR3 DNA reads TGTGCCAGCAGCTGGCCCCCCGACTACGAGCAGTACTTC. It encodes CASSWPPDYEQYF.

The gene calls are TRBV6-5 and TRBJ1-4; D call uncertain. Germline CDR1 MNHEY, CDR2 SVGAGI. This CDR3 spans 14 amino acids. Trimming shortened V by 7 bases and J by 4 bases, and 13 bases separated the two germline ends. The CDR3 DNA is TGTGCCAGCACCCGGACGAGCGGTAATGAAAAACTGTTTTTT. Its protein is CASTRTSGNEKLFF.

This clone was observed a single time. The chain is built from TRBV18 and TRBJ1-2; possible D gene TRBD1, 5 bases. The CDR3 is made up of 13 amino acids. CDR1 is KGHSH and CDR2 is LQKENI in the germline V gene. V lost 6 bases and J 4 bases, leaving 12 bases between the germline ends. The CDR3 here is CASSHDSSYGYTF. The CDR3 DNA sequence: TGTGCCAGCTCTCACGACAGTTCCTATGGCTACACCTTC. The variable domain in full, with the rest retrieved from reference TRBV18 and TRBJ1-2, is NAGVMQNPRHLVRRRGQEARLRCSPMKGHSHVYWYRQLPEEGLKFMVYLQKENIIDESGMPKERFSAEFPKEGPSILRIQQVVRGDSAAYFCASSHDSSYGYTFGSGTRLTVV.

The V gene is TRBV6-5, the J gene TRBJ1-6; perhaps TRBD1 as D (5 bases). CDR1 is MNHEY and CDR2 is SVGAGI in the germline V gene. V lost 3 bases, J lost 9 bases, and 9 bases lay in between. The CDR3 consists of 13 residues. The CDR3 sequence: CASSYRGTSPLHF. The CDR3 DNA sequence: TGTGCCAGCAGTTATAGGGGCACTTCACCCCTCCACTTT.

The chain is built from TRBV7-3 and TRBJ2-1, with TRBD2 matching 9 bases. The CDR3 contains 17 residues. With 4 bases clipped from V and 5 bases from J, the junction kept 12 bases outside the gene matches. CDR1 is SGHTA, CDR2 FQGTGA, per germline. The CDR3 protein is CASSSPAGLARNNEQFF. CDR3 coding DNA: TGTGCCAGCAGCTCCCCGGCAGGACTAGCGAGAAACAATGAGCAGTTCTTC.

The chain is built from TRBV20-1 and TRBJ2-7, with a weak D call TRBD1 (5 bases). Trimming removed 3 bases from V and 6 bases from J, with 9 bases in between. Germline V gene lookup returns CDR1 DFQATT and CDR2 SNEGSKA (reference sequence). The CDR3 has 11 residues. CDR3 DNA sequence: TGCAGTGCTAGCGGTCAGGGCGAGCAGTACTTC. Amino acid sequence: CSASGQGEQYF.

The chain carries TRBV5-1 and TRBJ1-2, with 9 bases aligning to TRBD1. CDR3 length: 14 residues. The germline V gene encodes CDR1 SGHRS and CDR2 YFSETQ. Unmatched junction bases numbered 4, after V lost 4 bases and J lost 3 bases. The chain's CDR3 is CASSVRTGDYGYTF. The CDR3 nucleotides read TGCGCCAGCAGCGTACGGACAGGGGACTATGGCTACACCTTC.

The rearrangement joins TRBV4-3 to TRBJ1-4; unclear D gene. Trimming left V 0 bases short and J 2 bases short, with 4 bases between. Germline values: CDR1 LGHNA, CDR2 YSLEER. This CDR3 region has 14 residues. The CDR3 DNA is TGCGCCAGCAGCCAAGATCCGACTAATGAAAAACTGTTTTTT. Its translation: CASSQDPTNEKLFF.

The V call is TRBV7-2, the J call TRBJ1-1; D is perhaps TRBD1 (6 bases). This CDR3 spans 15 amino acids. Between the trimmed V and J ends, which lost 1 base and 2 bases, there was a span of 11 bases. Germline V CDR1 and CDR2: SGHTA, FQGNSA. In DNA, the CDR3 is TGTGCCAGCAGCTTAGATACAGGGATAAACACTGAAGCTTTCTTT. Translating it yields CASSLDTGINTEAFF.

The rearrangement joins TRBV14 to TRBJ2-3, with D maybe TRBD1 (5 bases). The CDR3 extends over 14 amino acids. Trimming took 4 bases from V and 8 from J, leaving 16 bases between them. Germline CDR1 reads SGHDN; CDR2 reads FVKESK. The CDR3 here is CASSPFDGQGTQYF. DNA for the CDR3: TGTGCCAGCAGCCCATTCGACGGGCAGGGTACGCAGTATTTT.

CDR3 protein: CASRPPTGGGQPQHF. The DNA for the CDR3 is TGTGCCAGCAGACCCCCGACAGGGGGGGGTCAGCCCCAGCATTTT. V gene TRBV28 combines with J gene TRBJ1-5; 9 positions agree with TRBD1. Germline CDR1 MDHEN, CDR2 SYDVKM. J lost 6 bases, V lost 6 bases, and 9 bases had no gene match. This CDR3 spans 15 amino acids.

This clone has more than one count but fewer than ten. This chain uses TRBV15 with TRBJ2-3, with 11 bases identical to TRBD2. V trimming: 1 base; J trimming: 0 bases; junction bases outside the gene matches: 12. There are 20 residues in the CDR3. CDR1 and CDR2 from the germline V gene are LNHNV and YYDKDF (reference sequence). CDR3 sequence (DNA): TGTGCCACCAGCAGAGCCCCCGGGACTAGCGGTGCTTCTAGCACAGATACGCAGTATTTT. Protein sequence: CATSRAPGTSGASSTDTQYF.

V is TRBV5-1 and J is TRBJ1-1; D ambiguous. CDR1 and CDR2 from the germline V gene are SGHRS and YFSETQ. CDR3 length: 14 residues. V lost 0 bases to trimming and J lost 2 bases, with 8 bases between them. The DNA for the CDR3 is TGCGCCAGCAGCTTGGGAGGTTTTAACACTGAAGCTTTCTTT. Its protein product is CASSLGGFNTEAFF. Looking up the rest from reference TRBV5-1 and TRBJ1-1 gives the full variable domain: KAGVTQTPRYLIKTRGQQVTLSCSPISGHRSVSWYQQTPGQGLQFLFEYFSETQRNKGNFPGRFSGRQFSNSRSEMNVSTLELGDSALYLCASSLGGFNTEAFFGQGTRLTVV.

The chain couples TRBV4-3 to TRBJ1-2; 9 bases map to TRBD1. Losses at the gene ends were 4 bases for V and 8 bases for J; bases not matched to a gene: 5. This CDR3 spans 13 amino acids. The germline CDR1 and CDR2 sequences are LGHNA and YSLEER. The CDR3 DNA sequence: TGCGCCAGCAGCCCACAGGGGGCGGGGGGCTACACCTTC. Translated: CASSPQGAGGYTF.